This T cell receptor (beta chain) was identified during a study of OX40 agonist ivuxolimab in advanced cancers. Germline lookup yields CDR1 SGHTA and CDR2 FQGNSA. Deletions cut 2 bases from V and 1 base from J, with 8 bases between. The CDR3 sequence is 14 residues long. The data were produced by immunoSEQ multiplex PCR, yet TCRdb's version contains in-frame clones alone and is incomplete. The table includes under 150,000 clones, about 93% detected once. This specimen was CD4+ or CD8+ T cells sorted from blood, taken in a trial of the OX40 agonist ivuxolimab. V gene TRBV7-2 combines with J gene TRBJ1-2; no clear D. The sequence was obtained from an adult with an advanced solid tumor such as melanoma, head and neck, liver or kidney cancer. CDR3 loop: CASSLRTDNYGYTF. The CDR3 DNA reads TGTGCCAGCAGCTTAAGGACGGATAACTATGGCTACACCTTC.